The sequence of this T cell receptor beta chain was determined in a study of T cells in Graves' hyperthyroidism and ophthalmopathy. Calling Graves' hyperthyroidism stable meant ophthalmopathy did not progress within 18 months. Germline lookup yields CDR1 SGHTA and CDR2 FQGNSA. Trimming left V 5 bases short and J 2 bases short, with 12 bases between. This CDR3 contains 14 residues. The TCR beta CDR3 regions underwent amplification using RNA transcripts as the source. First-round RT-PCR of the TCR CDR3 relied on the HTBI primer set. TCRdb ran MiXCR on the multiplex PCR reads and lists one entry per CDR3 protein. The sample shows hundreds of thousands of distinct CDR3 sequences, 13% to 15% of them seen only once.

The clonotype comes from a woman between 18 and 29 years old with Graves' hyperthyroidism. Sequences were obtained from blood. J is TRBJ2-5 and V is TRBV7-2, with a tentative D call TRBD1 (6 bases). The DNA for the CDR3 is TGTGCCAGCAGCCCGTACAGGGATCAAGAGACCCAGTACTTC. Residues: CASSPYRDQETQYF.